This T cell receptor beta chain was identified in a study of OX40 agonist ivuxolimab in advanced cancers. Produced via immunoSEQ multiplex PCR; TCRdb's table is partial and in-frame only. The sample holds tens of thousands of clones, approximately 86% seen once. V was cut by 0 bases and J by 10 bases, with 10 bases left in between. CDR3 size: 14 residues. CDR1 and CDR2 (germline): LNHNV, YYDKDF (reference sequence). The clonotype was recovered from an adult with an advanced solid tumor such as melanoma, head and neck, liver or kidney cancer. This chain connects TRBV15 to TRBJ1-6; D remains ambiguous. The input for sequencing was CD4+ or CD8+ T cells sorted from blood, taken in a trial of the OX40 agonist ivuxolimab. The CDR3 here is CATSRDMGLSPLHF. CDR3 sequence (DNA): TGTGCCACCAGCAGAGATATGGGGTTATCACCCCTCCACTTT.